These T cell receptor beta chains were read from a single sample in a study of shared clonotypes between healthy human individuals. This table comes from immunoSEQ multiplex PCR, and its TCRdb copy is limited to in-frame clones, with some not included. The sample contains about 2.3 million clones, approximately 90% of which appear only once. Sequencing used naive CD4+ T cells from PBMCs. The receptors come from a man younger than 30 in good health. Some clones in this sample may be carry-over from other donors' samples. Both conserved end residues are part of each CDR3. Fields, in order: V gene, D gene, clone size, J gene, CDR3 protein, CDR3 DNA. The D gene is left open where the match is weak. Part of the rows lack a size; the others show once, few, many or a class for expanded clones.

>TRBV5-4|TRBD2|once|TRBJ2-7
CASSPRLAGGVAYEQYF
TGTGCCAGCAGCCCGCGACTAGCGGGAGGGGTGGCCTACGAGCAGTACTTC
>TRBV5-5|-|-|TRBJ2-1
CASSGNRGGGQFF
TGTGCCAGCAGCGGGAACAGGGGAGGCGGGCAGTTCTTC
>TRBV2|TRBD1|-|TRBJ1-5
CASTKAGGGQPQHF
TGTGCCAGCACAAAAGCAGGGGGGGGTCAGCCCCAGCATTTT
>TRBV28|TRBD1|-|TRBJ1-2
CASGQQGMYGYTF
TGTGCCAGCGGCCAACAGGGGATGTATGGCTACACCTTC
>TRBV28|TRBD1|few|TRBJ1-1
CASSFAEGAHAEAFF
TGTGCCAGCAGTTTCGCCGAGGGGGCTCACGCTGAAGCTTTCTTT
>TRBV5-1|-|-|TRBJ1-1
CASSPSGNMNTEAFF
TGCGCCAGCAGCCCATCGGGCAACATGAACACTGAAGCTTTCTTT
>TRBV6-6|-|-|TRBJ1-1
CASSRLQAPREAFF
TGTGCCAGCAGCAGACTACAGGCCCCCAGGGAAGCTTTCTTT
>TRBV6-6|-|-|TRBJ2-3
CASSPRAGSDTQYF
TGTGCCAGCAGCCCTCGGGCGGGATCAGATACGCAGTATTTT
>TRBV28|TRBD1|-|TRBJ1-2
CASSTPGGHYGYTF
TGTGCCAGCAGTACTCCAGGGGGCCACTATGGCTACACCTTC
>TRBV7-2|TRBD1|-|TRBJ2-5
CASSLVLTGGKYF
TGTGCCAGCAGCTTAGTCCTGACAGGGGGAAAGTACTTC
>TRBV19|TRBD1|-|TRBJ1-4
CASSNRDRGNEKLFF
TGTGCCAGTAGTAACCGGGACAGGGGAAATGAAAAACTGTTTTTT
>TRBV15|-|-|TRBJ2-1
CATSRDVGGYNEQFF
TGTGCCACCAGCAGAGATGTAGGGGGATACAATGAGCAGTTCTTC
>TRBV4-1|TRBD2|-|TRBJ2-1
CASSQGTSEGIEQFF
TGCGCCAGCAGCCAAGGGACTAGCGAGGGTATTGAGCAGTTCTTC
>TRBV11-1|TRBD1|-|TRBJ2-1
CATRDRASYNEQFF
TGTGCCACCCGCGACAGGGCCTCCTACAATGAGCAGTTCTTC
>TRBV18|-|-|TRBJ2-1
CASSPQRDINEQFF
TGTGCCAGCTCACCACAGAGGGACATCAATGAGCAGTTCTTC
>TRBV6-1|TRBD1|-|TRBJ2-1
CATGDREGHEQFF
TGTGCCACCGGGGACAGGGAAGGTCATGAGCAGTTCTTC
>TRBV6-1|TRBD1|-|TRBJ2-7
CASSVLRDRVYEQYF
TGTGCCAGCAGTGTCCTCCGGGACAGGGTCTACGAGCAGTACTTC
>TRBV5-4|-|-|TRBJ1-1
CASSSKTSRAEAFF
TGTGCCAGCAGCTCGAAGACCAGCAGGGCAGAAGCTTTCTTT
>TRBV29-1|-|-|TRBJ2-1
CSVGDRAGLNEQFF
TGCAGCGTTGGAGACCGAGCGGGTCTAAATGAGCAGTTCTTC
>TRBV6-6|-|-|TRBJ1-5
CASSASGFGQPQHF
TGTGCCAGCAGTGCCTCCGGGTTTGGTCAGCCCCAGCATTTT
>TRBV5-6|-|-|TRBJ2-7
CASTRGRIYEQYF
TGTGCCAGCACCCGGGGACGTATCTACGAGCAGTACTTC
>TRBV4-3|-|once|TRBJ2-2
CASSQDNRRGNTGELFF
TGCGCCAGCAGCCAAGATAACAGGAGAGGGAACACCGGGGAGCTGTTTTTT
>TRBV7-2|-|-|TRBJ2-1
CASSPGTVRSYNEQFF
TGTGCCAGCAGCCCTGGGACTGTACGCTCCTACAATGAGCAGTTCTTC
>TRBV5-4|TRBD2|-|TRBJ2-1
CASSLRASGISDEQFF
TGTGCCAGCAGCTTGCGGGCTAGCGGGATTAGCGATGAGCAGTTCTTC
>TRBV6-1|-|-|TRBJ2-1
CASRTVSYNEQFF
TGTGCCAGCAGGACCGTCTCCTACAATGAGCAGTTCTTC
>TRBV5-1|TRBD1|-|TRBJ2-2
CASSSGQGGSNTGELFF
TGCGCCAGCAGTTCAGGACAGGGGGGATCGAACACCGGGGAGCTGTTTTTT
>TRBV11-2|-|-|TRBJ2-5
CASSLGGIQETQYF
TGTGCCAGCAGCTTAGGAGGGATTCAAGAGACCCAGTACTTC
>TRBV7-2|-|-|TRBJ2-2
CASSLYLLLGGNTGELFF
TGTGCCAGCAGCTTATATCTTTTGTTGGGAGGGAACACCGGGGAGCTGTTTTTT
>TRBV7-9|-|-|TRBJ1-1
CAGTIGVTITEAFF
TGTGCCGGTACGATTGGGGTGACAATCACTGAAGCTTTCTTT
>TRBV19|-|-|TRBJ1-5
CATRGGGSNSNQPQHF
TGTGCCACCCGAGGGGGTGGGTCAAATAGCAATCAGCCCCAGCATTTT
>TRBV28|TRBD1|-|TRBJ2-7
CASTLRTGRSYEQYF
TGTGCCAGCACCCTGCGGACAGGACGCTCCTACGAGCAGTACTTC
>TRBV6-5|TRBD1|-|TRBJ1-6
CASRTGTVNSPLHF
TGTGCCAGCAGAACCGGGACAGTCAATTCACCCCTCCACTTT
>TRBV4-2|TRBD1|-|TRBJ2-7
CASSHDNRGRYF
TGTGCCAGCAGCCATGATAACAGGGGTCGGTACTTC
>TRBV5-1|-|-|TRBJ1-1
CASTPLAGAGTEAFF
TGCGCCAGCACCCCTCTTGCGGGCGCGGGCACTGAAGCTTTCTTT
>TRBV7-3|-|-|TRBJ1-1
CASSRGGRNTEAFF
TGTGCCAGCAGCCGCGGAGGTAGAAACACTGAAGCTTTCTTT
>TRBV19|TRBD1|-|TRBJ2-7
CASSKRVPGQERGEQYF
TGTGCCAGTAGCAAAAGGGTCCCTGGACAGGAACGGGGCGAGCAGTACTTC
>TRBV27|-|-|TRBJ2-7
CASSLSRTNTYEQYF
TGTGCCAGCAGTTTATCCCGGACTAACACCTACGAGCAGTACTTC
>TRBV27|-|-|TRBJ2-1
CASSDGGVINEQFF
TGTGCCAGCAGTGACGGAGGGGTTATCAATGAGCAGTTCTTC
>TRBV5-8|-|-|TRBJ1-5
CASSPPGQPQHF
TGTGCCAGCAGCCCCCCCGGACAGCCCCAGCATTTT
>TRBV5-1|TRBD1|-|TRBJ1-5
CASSPRGATGNQPQHF
TGCGCCAGCTCCCCCAGGGGGGCCACTGGAAATCAGCCCCAGCATTTT
>TRBV7-3|-|-|TRBJ2-3
CASSLTSAGRWYF
TGTGCCAGCAGCTTAACGTCGGCAGGGCGTTGGTATTTT
>TRBV6-5|-|-|TRBJ2-6
CASMQGFSGANVLTF
TGTGCCAGCATGCAGGGCTTCTCTGGGGCCAACGTCCTGACTTTC
>TRBV15|-|-|TRBJ1-5
CATSRALGGYSNQPQHF
TGTGCCACCAGCAGAGCCCTAGGGGGGTATAGCAATCAGCCCCAGCATTTT
>TRBV27|-|-|TRBJ1-1
CASSPSETPNTEAFF
TGTGCCAGCAGCCCCTCTGAGACACCGAACACTGAAGCTTTCTTT
>TRBV28|-|-|TRBJ2-3
CASSSLSATTDTQYF
TGTGCCAGCAGTTCGCTATCGGCCACCACAGATACGCAGTATTTT
>TRBV27|TRBD2|-|TRBJ2-1
CASSPLGLADNNEQFF
TGTGCCAGCAGTCCCCTCGGGCTAGCGGACAACAATGAGCAGTTCTTC
>TRBV25-1|TRBD1|-|TRBJ1-1
CASTPPDRGPLNTEAFF
TGTGCCAGCACCCCGCCCGACAGGGGGCCTTTAAACACTGAAGCTTTCTTT
>TRBV6-4|-|once|TRBJ2-3
CARTLLRGSTDTQYF
TGTGCCAGAACCCTCCTGCGGGGAAGCACAGATACGCAGTATTTT
>TRBV29-1|-|-|TRBJ2-3
CSVTGWEGARTDTQYF
TGCAGCGTAACCGGTTGGGAGGGGGCGAGGACAGATACGCAGTATTTT
>TRBV5-1|TRBD1|-|TRBJ1-2
CASSLDGTGGYGYTF
TGCGCCAGCAGCTTGGATGGGACAGGGGGCTATGGCTACACCTTC
>TRBV18|TRBD1|-|TRBJ2-1
CASSPPPGQGNNEQFF
TGTGCCAGCTCACCGCCGCCGGGACAGGGAAACAATGAGCAGTTCTTC